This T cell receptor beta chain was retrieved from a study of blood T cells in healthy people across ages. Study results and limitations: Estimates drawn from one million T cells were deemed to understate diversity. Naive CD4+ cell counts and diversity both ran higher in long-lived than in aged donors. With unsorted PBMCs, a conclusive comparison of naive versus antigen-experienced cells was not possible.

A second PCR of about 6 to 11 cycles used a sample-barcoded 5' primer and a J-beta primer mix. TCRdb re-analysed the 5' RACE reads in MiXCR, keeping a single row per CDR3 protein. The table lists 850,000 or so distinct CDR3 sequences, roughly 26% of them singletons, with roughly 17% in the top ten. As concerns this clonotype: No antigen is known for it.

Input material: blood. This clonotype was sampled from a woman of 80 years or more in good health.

CDR3 in amino acids: CASSREGGPFETQYF. In DNA, the CDR3 is TGTGCCAGCAGCCGGGAGGGGGGGCCGTTCGAGACCCAGTACTTC. The chain recombines TRBV14 with TRBJ2-7, with D possibly TRBD2 on 7 matching bases. The J call could be wrong; TRBJ2-5 is a better fit for the DNA end. CDR3 length: 15 residues. Germline CDR1 and CDR2: SGHDN and FVKESK.